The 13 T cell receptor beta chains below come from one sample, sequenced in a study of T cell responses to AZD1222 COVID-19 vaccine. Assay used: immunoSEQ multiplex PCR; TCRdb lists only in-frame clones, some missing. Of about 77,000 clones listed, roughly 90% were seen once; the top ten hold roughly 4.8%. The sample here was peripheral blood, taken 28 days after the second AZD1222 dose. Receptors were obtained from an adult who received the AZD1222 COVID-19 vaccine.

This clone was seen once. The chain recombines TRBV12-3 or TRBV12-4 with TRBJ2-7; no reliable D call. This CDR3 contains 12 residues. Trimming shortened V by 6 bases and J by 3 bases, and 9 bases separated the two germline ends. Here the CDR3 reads CASSPRNYEQYF. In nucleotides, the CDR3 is TGTGCCAGCAGCCCGAGGAACTACGAGCAGTACTTC.

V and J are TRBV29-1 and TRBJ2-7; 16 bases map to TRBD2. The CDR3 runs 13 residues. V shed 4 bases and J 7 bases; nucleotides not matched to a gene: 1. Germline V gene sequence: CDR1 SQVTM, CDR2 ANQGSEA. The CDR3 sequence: CSVVGLAGGEQYF. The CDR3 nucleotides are TGCAGCGTTGTGGGACTAGCGGGAGGGGAGCAGTACTTC.

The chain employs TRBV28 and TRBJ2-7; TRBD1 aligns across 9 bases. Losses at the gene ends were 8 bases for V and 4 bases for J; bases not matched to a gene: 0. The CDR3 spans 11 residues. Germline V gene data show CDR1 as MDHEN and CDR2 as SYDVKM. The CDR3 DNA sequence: TGTGCCAGCGGACAGGGGTACGAGCAGTACTTC. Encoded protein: CASGQGYEQYF.

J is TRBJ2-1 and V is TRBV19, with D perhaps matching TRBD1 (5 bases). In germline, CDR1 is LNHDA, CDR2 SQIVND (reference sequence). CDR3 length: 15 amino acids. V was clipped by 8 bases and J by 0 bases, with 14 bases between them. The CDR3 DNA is TGTGCCAGTGAGCAGGGCGTAAGCTCCTACAATGAGCAGTTCTTC. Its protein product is CASEQGVSSYNEQFF.

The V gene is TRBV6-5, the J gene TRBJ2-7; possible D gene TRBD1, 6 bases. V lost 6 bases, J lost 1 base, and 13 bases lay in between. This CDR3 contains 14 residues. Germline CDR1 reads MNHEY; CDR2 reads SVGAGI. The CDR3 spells CASRQQGRSYEQYF. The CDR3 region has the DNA TGTGCCAGCAGACAACAGGGAAGGTCCTACGAGCAGTACTTC.

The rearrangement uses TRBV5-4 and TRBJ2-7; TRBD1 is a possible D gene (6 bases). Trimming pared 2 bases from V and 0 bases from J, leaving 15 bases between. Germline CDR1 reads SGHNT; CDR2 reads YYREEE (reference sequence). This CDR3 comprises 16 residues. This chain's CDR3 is CASSFLSYRDSYEQYF. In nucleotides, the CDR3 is TGTGCCAGCAGCTTCCTAAGCTACAGGGACTCCTACGAGCAGTACTTC.

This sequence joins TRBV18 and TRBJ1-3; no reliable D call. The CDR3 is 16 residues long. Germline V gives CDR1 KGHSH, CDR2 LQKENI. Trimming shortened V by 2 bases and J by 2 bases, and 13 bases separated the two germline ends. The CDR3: CASSPTPPLTGNTIYF. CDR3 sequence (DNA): TGTGCCAGCTCACCAACACCACCTCTCACTGGAAACACCATATATTTT.

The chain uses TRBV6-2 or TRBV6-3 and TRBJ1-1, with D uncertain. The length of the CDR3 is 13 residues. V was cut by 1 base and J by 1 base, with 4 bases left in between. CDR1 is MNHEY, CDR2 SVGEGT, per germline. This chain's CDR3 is CASSYLGNTEAFF. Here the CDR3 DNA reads TGTGCCAGCAGTTACTTGGGGAACACTGAAGCTTTCTTT.

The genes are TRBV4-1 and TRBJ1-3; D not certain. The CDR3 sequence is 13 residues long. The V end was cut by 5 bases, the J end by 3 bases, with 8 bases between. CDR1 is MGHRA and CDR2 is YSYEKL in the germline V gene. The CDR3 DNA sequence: TGCGCCAGCAGCGGTACGGGTGGAAACACCATATATTTT. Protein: CASSGTGGNTIYF.

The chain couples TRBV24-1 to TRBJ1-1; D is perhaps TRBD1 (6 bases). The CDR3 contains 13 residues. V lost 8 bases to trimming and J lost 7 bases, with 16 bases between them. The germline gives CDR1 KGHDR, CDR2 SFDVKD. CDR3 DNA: TGTGCCACCACCAACAGGGCCTTCAGTGAAGCTTTCTTT. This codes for CATTNRAFSEAFF.

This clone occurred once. The CDR3 sequence: CSASAPGLAGVGDTQYF. The CDR3 DNA sequence: TGCAGTGCTAGTGCCCCCGGACTAGCGGGAGTGGGAGATACGCAGTATTTT. The gene calls are TRBV20-1 and TRBJ2-3; 13 nucleotides align to TRBD2. The CDR3 sequence is 17 residues long. The ends lost 3 bases at V and 5 bases at J; junction bases unmatched: 11. Germline lookup yields CDR1 DFQATT and CDR2 SNEGSKA (reference sequence).

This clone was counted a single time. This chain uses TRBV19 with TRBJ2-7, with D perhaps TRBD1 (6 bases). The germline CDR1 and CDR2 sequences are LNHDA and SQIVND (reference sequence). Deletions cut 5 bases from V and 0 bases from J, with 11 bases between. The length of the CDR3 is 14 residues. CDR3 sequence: CASSETGGSYEQYF. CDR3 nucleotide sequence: TGTGCCAGTAGTGAGACAGGTGGCTCCTACGAGCAGTACTTC.

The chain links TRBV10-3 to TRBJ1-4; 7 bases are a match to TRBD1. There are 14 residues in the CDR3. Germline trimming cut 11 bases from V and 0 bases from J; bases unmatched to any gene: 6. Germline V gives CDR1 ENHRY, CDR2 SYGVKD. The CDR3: CAVGQDATNEKLFF. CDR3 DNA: TGTGCCGTCGGACAGGATGCAACTAATGAAAAACTGTTTTTT.